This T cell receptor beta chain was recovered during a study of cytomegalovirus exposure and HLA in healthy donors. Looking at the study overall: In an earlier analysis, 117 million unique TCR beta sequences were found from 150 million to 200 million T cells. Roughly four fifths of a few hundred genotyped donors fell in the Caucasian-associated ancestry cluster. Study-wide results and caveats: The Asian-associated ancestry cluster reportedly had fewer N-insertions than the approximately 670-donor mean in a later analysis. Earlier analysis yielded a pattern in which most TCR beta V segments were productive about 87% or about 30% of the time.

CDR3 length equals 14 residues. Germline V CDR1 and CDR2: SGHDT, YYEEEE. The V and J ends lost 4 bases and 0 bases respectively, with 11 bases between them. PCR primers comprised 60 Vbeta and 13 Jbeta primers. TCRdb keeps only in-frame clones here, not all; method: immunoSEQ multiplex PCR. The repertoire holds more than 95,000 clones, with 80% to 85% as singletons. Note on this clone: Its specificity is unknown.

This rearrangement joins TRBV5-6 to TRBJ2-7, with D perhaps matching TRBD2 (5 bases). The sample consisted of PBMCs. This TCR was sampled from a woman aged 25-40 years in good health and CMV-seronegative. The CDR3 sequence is CASSGGLLSYEQYF. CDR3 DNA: TGTGCCAGCAGCGGTGGACTTCTCTCCTACGAGCAGTACTTC.